The 11 T cell receptor beta chains reported below all come from one sample, sequenced in a study of Tregs in tolerant kidney transplant recipients. Libraries were prepared by immunoSEQ multiplex PCR; TCRdb keeps only in-frame clonotypes and omits some of them. The sample yields 50,000 to 80,000 clones, 98% seen once. Sequencing was performed on Tregs from blood, taken before the transplant. The receptors shown here come from a human donor who received a combined kidney and bone marrow transplant.

This clone appeared a single time. The genes are TRBV5-1 and TRBJ1-1, with 8 bases identical to TRBD1. The germline gives CDR1 SGHRS, CDR2 YFSETQ. The CDR3 covers 15 residues. After removal of 4 bases from V and 1 base from J, the junction contained 6 bases not matched to a gene. The CDR3 spells CASSKKTGANTEAFF. The DNA for the CDR3 is TGCGCCAGCAGCAAGAAGACAGGGGCGAACACTGAAGCTTTCTTT.

Written as DNA, the CDR3 is TGTGCCAGCCACGCGGGATCTTACGGGGGTGGCTACACCTTC. It translates to CASHAGSYGGGYTF. This chain joins TRBV9 and TRBJ1-2; weak D call: TRBD1 (5 bases). V shed 7 bases and J shed 7 bases, with 20 bases lying between them. The CDR3 sequence is 14 residues long. Germline CDR1 reads SGDLS; CDR2 reads YYNGEE.

This sequence joins TRBV7-3 and TRBJ2-1, with unresolved D. Germline CDR1 is SGHTA and CDR2 is FQGTGA. This CDR3 region has 13 residues. The germline V and J ends were trimmed by 4 bases and 4 bases, with 8 bases remaining between them. The CDR3 DNA reads as TGTGCCAGCAGCTCCCAGAGGTACAATGAGCAGTTCTTC. This translates into CASSSQRYNEQFF.

The V and J genes are TRBV14 and TRBJ1-1, with 8 bases lining up with TRBD1. Germline CDR1 SGHDN, CDR2 FVKESK. The trim removed 2 bases at V and 4 bases at J, leaving 12 bases unmatched. This CDR3 has 17 amino acids. The CDR3 is CASSQLRPRTGITEAFF. The DNA for the CDR3 is TGTGCCAGCAGCCAATTGCGTCCCCGGACAGGGATCACTGAAGCTTTCTTT.

As concerns this clone: One end of the junction fails to match germline, which may point to a read error. The V call is TRBV18, the J call TRBJ2-1; TRBD2 matches 13 bases. In germline, CDR1 is KGHSH, CDR2 LQKENI. The CDR3 runs 15 residues. CDR3: CASSPLAGGYNEQFF. CDR3 nucleotide sequence: TGTGCCAGCTCCCCACTAGCGGGGGGGTACAATGAACAGTTCTTC.

V and J are TRBV4-1 and TRBJ1-1, with D tentatively TRBD1 (5 bases). V was trimmed by 2 bases and J by 11 bases, leaving 21 bases between them. In germline, CDR1 is MGHRA, CDR2 YSYEKL. The CDR3 loop spans 15 amino acids. The CDR3 DNA reads as TGCGCCAGCAGCCAAATGGGAACGGGGGGTAGGGAGGCTTTCTTT. This codes for CASSQMGTGGREAFF.

The CDR3 DNA sequence: TGCGCCAGCAGTCAACCTAGCGGGAGAGGCAATGAGCAGTTCTTC. This encodes CASSQPSGRGNEQFF. The chain carries TRBV23-1 and TRBJ2-1; 10 bases line up with TRBD2. TRBV23-1 is an ORF; its function is uncertain. The CDR3 has 15 amino acids. V shed 2 bases, J shed 6 bases, and the junction held 4 bases outside the gene matches.

The chain is built from TRBV25-1 and TRBJ1-2; TRBD1 might be the D (5 bases). The germline V gene has CDR1 MGHDK and CDR2 SYGVNS. V was pared by 2 bases and J by 4 bases, with 8 bases between. This CDR3 is built from 13 residues. The CDR3 loop reads CASSERGAYGYTF. In nucleotides, the CDR3 is TGTGCCAGCAGTGAACGCGGGGCCTATGGCTACACCTTC.

The genes are TRBV7-3 and TRBJ1-1, with TRBD1 as a possible D gene (5 bases). V shed 0 bases and J shed 4 bases, with 15 bases lying between them. CDR1 and CDR2 from the germline V gene are SGHTA and FQGTGA. The length of the CDR3 is 16 residues. CDR3 protein: CASSLTSPGGGTEAFF. In nucleotides, the CDR3 is TGTGCCAGCAGCTTAACGTCTCCCGGGGGAGGCACTGAAGCTTTCTTT.

This chain links TRBV7-9 with TRBJ2-1, with 11 bases lining up with TRBD2. The CDR3 sequence is 15 residues long. CDR1 is SEHNR and CDR2 is FQNEAQ in the germline V gene (reference sequence). The V gene end was trimmed by 5 bases and the J gene end by 10 bases; junction bases not matched to a gene: 10. In DNA, the CDR3 is TGTGCCAGCAGCCTCCTAGCGGGGGGCCCAAGAGAGCAGTTCTTC. Its translation: CASSLLAGGPREQFF.

The gene calls are TRBV7-8 and TRBJ1-5; TRBD1 aligns across 9 bases. Unmatched junction bases numbered 7, after V lost 4 bases and J lost 6 bases. CDR3 length equals 15 residues. Germline lookup yields CDR1 SGHVS and CDR2 FQNEAQ. In DNA, the CDR3 is TGTGCCAGCAGCTCCTCAACAGGGGGCAGTCAGCCCCAGCATTTT. It translates to CASSSSTGGSQPQHF. The whole variable domain, remainder taken from reference TRBV7-8 and TRBJ1-5, is GAGVSQSPRYKVAKRGQDVALRCDPISGHVSLFWYQQALGQGPEFLTYFQNEAQLDKSGLPSDRFFAERPEGSVSTLKIQRTQQEDSAVYLCASSSSTGGSQPQHFGDGTRLSIL.